These 20 T cell receptor beta chains share one sample of origin, sequenced in a study of cytomegalovirus exposure and HLA in healthy donors. PCR involved 60 Vbeta and 13 Jbeta primers. Method: immunoSEQ multiplex PCR; TCRdb's copy keeps in-frame clones and lacks some. This table holds about 150,000 clones. The sample taken for sequencing was PBMCs. The receptors were gathered from a woman aged 45-59 years in good health and CMV-seronegative.

The chain has TRBV27 and TRBJ1-1, with no clear D. The V gene's germline CDR1 is MNHEY and CDR2 SMNVEV (reference sequence). CDR3 length equals 14 residues. Trimming stripped 2 bases from V and 4 bases from J, with 11 bases between. CDR3 nucleotide sequence: TGTGCCAGCAGTTTACATCGGGTGGGCACTGAAGCTTTCTTT. It translates to CASSLHRVGTEAFF.

This chain links TRBV28 with TRBJ1-2; D may be TRBD1 (5 bases). The germline V gene has CDR1 MDHEN and CDR2 SYDVKM. V was shortened by 5 bases and J by 4 bases, with 14 bases between the two germline ends. The CDR3 extends over 14 amino acids. The CDR3 region is CASSTNQGTYGYTF. Here the CDR3 DNA reads TGTGCCAGCAGTACCAACCAGGGTACCTATGGCTACACCTTC.

The chain has TRBV20-1 and TRBJ1-5; D is unclear. Looked up from germline, CDR1 is DFQATT and CDR2 is SNEGSKA (reference sequence). V was trimmed by 6 bases and J by 4 bases, leaving 4 bases between them. The CDR3 covers 10 residues. CDR3 DNA sequence: TGCAGTGCCCTAAATCAGCCCCAGCATTTT. Translated: CSALNQPQHF.

This chain links TRBV9 with TRBJ2-1; 9 nucleotides agree with TRBD2. The CDR3 sequence is 16 residues long. With 0 bases clipped from V and 8 bases from J, the junction kept 9 bases outside the gene matches. CDR1 and CDR2 (germline): SGDLS, YYNGEE. The CDR3 is CASSVGGAGGLYEQFF. CDR3 coding DNA: TGTGCCAGCAGCGTAGGGGGAGCGGGAGGTTTATATGAGCAGTTCTTC.

The chain is built from TRBV2 and TRBJ2-7; D is possibly TRBD1 (7 bases). This CDR3 is built from 14 residues. The germline gives CDR1 SNHLY, CDR2 FYNNEI. V shed 6 bases and J shed 0 bases, with 12 bases lying between them. In DNA form, the CDR3 reads TGTGCCAGCAGATTGCGGGACAGCTCCTACGAGCAGTACTTC. This sequence encodes CASRLRDSSYEQYF.

For the CDR3, the DNA is TGTGCCACCCGACTAGCGGGGGGGCCGACCTACGAGCAGTACTTC. Its protein is CATRLAGGPTYEQYF. The rearrangement links TRBV19 to TRBJ2-7; 14 positions match TRBD2. After removal of 10 bases from V and 2 bases from J, the junction contained 7 bases not matched to a gene. Germline CDR1 LNHDA, CDR2 SQIVND (reference sequence). The CDR3 contains 15 residues.

With respect to this clone: Other DNA sequences in the same sample also yield this CDR3. The chain carries TRBV6-5 and TRBJ1-2; 11 bases line up with TRBD1. The length of the CDR3 is 16 residues. V lost 1 base, J lost 4 bases, and 5 bases stayed unmatched. CDR1 is MNHEY and CDR2 is SVGAGI in the germline V gene. In DNA form, the CDR3 reads TGTGCCAGCAGTTACTTAAGGACAGGGGGCGGCTATGGCTACACCTTC. Translating gives CASSYLRTGGGYGYTF.

The V gene is TRBV2, the J gene TRBJ2-7; 8 bases align to TRBD2. From germline, CDR1 is SNHLY and CDR2 FYNNEI. The CDR3 has 14 residues. Trimming cost V 4 bases and J 3 bases; bases outside gene matches: 5. This CDR3 reads CASSVTSGIYEQYF. The CDR3 DNA sequence: TGTGCCAGCAGTGTAACTAGCGGAATCTACGAGCAGTACTTC.

The CDR3, as DNA: TGTGCCAGTAGTATTCCAGGGGTCTATGGCTACACCTTC. Protein product: CASSIPGVYGYTF. V and J are TRBV19 and TRBJ1-2, with a possible D match to TRBD1 (6 bases). Trimming left V 3 bases short and J 4 bases short, with 9 bases between. This CDR3 spans 13 amino acids. Germline values: CDR1 LNHDA, CDR2 SQIVND (reference sequence).

V usage is TRBV7-2 and J usage is TRBJ2-3, with D possibly being TRBD2 (6 bases). V shed 4 bases and J shed 0 bases, with 11 bases lying between them. The CDR3 runs to 15 residues. Germline CDR1 SGHTA, CDR2 FQGNSA. CDR3 sequence: CASSSTGTSTDTQYF. For the CDR3, the DNA is TGTGCCAGCAGCTCCACCGGGACTAGCACAGATACGCAGTATTTT.

This chain connects TRBV4-1 to TRBJ2-1; a possible D gene is TRBD2 (5 bases). Germline V gene data show CDR1 as MGHRA and CDR2 as YSYEKL. Trimming pared 4 bases from V and 5 bases from J, leaving 21 bases between. This CDR3 is 17 amino acids long. CDR3 sequence: CASSPLRGLRNDNEQFF. The CDR3 DNA reads TGCGCCAGCAGCCCCCTAAGAGGACTGCGAAACGACAATGAGCAGTTCTTC.

This chain uses TRBV28 with TRBJ2-1; 11 nucleotides line up with TRBD2. V was clipped by 3 bases and J by 6 bases; unmatched bases: 10. The CDR3 is 17 residues long. The germline gives CDR1 MDHEN, CDR2 SYDVKM. CDR3 residues: CASSLYSGGDFTNEQFF. Here the CDR3 DNA reads TGTGCCAGCAGTTTGTATAGCGGGGGGGACTTCACCAATGAGCAGTTCTTC. The full variable domain, with the rest looked up from reference TRBV28 and TRBJ2-1, is DVKVTQSSRYLVKRTGEKVFLECVQDMDHENMFWYRQDPGLGLRLIYFSYDVKMKEKGDIPEGYSVSREKKERFSLILESASTNQTSMYLCASSLYSGGDFTNEQFFGPGTRLTVL.

This chain uses TRBV19 with TRBJ2-1, with TRBD2 matching over 9 bases. This CDR3 contains 15 residues. V shed 7 bases, J shed 8 bases, and the junction held 12 bases outside the gene matches. The germline CDR1 and CDR2 sequences are LNHDA and SQIVND (reference sequence). The CDR3 spells CASNPSRGGFDEQFF. Written as DNA, the CDR3 is TGTGCCAGTAACCCCTCGCGGGGGGGCTTTGATGAGCAGTTCTTC. The whole variable domain, filled in from reference TRBV19 and TRBJ2-1, reads DGGITQSPKYLFRKEGQNVTLSCEQNLNHDAMYWYRQDPGQGLRLIYYSQIVNDFQKGDIAEGYSVSREKKESFPLTVTSAQKNPTAFYLCASNPSRGGFDEQFFGPGTRLTVL.

This chain connects TRBV9 to TRBJ2-5; a weak D match, TRBD2 (6 bases). The J call is in doubt because the DNA end fits TRBJ2-7 better. CDR1 is SGDLS and CDR2 is YYNGEE in the germline V gene. This CDR3 spans 14 amino acids. The DNA for the CDR3 is TGTGCCAGCAGCCAGACTAGGGCCCCCTACGAGCAGTACTTC. This codes for CASSQTRAPYEQYF.

V usage is TRBV4-2 and J usage is TRBJ2-5, with TRBD2 matching over 10 bases. The V gene's germline CDR1 is LGHNA and CDR2 YNFKEQ. V was clipped by 0 bases and J by 3 bases; unmatched bases: 4. The CDR3 runs to 16 residues. The DNA for the CDR3 is TGTGCCAGCAGCCAAGAACCAGCGGGGGGGGAAGAGACCCAGTACTTC. This gives the protein CASSQEPAGGEETQYF.

This sequence joins TRBV14 and TRBJ2-7, with 7 bases fitting TRBD2. CDR3 length: 13 residues. Germline CDR1 reads SGHDN; CDR2 reads FVKESK. The V gene end was trimmed by 4 bases and the J gene end by 5 bases; junction bases not matched to a gene: 5. CDR3 DNA sequence: TGTGCCAGCAGCCTGCGGGGGAGGAACGAGCAGTACTTC. The encoded protein is CASSLRGRNEQYF.

The chain couples TRBV19 to TRBJ2-5; possible D gene TRBD1, 6 bases. The germline CDR1 and CDR2 sequences are LNHDA and SQIVND (reference sequence). The germline V and J ends were trimmed by 6 bases and 0 bases, with 8 bases remaining between them. The CDR3 is 13 residues long. The CDR3 sequence is CASRGQYQETQYF. In nucleotides, the CDR3 is TGTGCCAGTAGAGGACAGTACCAAGAGACCCAGTACTTC.

This chain joins TRBV25-1 and TRBJ2-3, with 14 nucleotides matching TRBD2. The CDR3 loop spans 16 amino acids. Germline CDR1 reads MGHDK; CDR2 reads SYGVNS. Trimming at V came to 4 bases and at J to 5 bases, leaving 5 bases not matched to a gene. DNA of the CDR3: TGTGCCAGCAGTGGGGGACTAGCGGGAGTGGTAGATACGCAGTATTTT. Translating it yields CASSGGLAGVVDTQYF. Based on the CDR3 plus reference TRBV25-1 and TRBJ2-3, the full variable domain is EADIYQTPRYLVIGTGKKITLECSQTMGHDKMYWYQQDPGMELHLIHYSYGVNSTEKGDLSSESTVSRIRTEHFPLTLESARPSHTSQYLCASSGGLAGVVDTQYFGPGTRLTVL.

V gene TRBV19 combines with J gene TRBJ2-2, with 8 nucleotides matching TRBD1. The CDR3 sequence is 17 residues long. Germline lookup yields CDR1 LNHDA and CDR2 SQIVND (reference sequence). Trimming took 4 bases from V and 4 from J; bases not matched to a gene: 11. This CDR3 is CASSTPTGAAGTGELFF. CDR3 DNA: TGTGCCAGTAGTACCCCGACAGGGGCAGCGGGCACCGGGGAGCTGTTTTTT.

This sequence joins TRBV18 and TRBJ1-1; tentative D call: TRBD1 (6 bases). The CDR3 loop spans 17 amino acids. The V gene lost 3 bases and the J gene lost 2 bases, with 19 bases spanning the gap. Germline CDR1 and CDR2: KGHSH and LQKENI. Written as DNA, the CDR3 is TGTGCCAGCTCACCGGGGCTCGGGGGGCAGGGAAACACTGAAGCTTTCTTT. This sequence encodes CASSPGLGGQGNTEAFF.